These 22 T cell receptor beta chains came from one sample sequenced in a study of identical twins. TCRdb reprocessed the 5' RACE reads via MiXCR and lists one record per CDR3 protein. This sample has hundreds of thousands of distinct CDR3 sequences, with about 12% found just once. A further study also used this sample, focusing on yellow fever vaccine responses in identical twins.

Sequenced sample: PBMCs. These receptors all come from a woman aged 18-30 years in good health.

The chain carries TRBV12-3 or TRBV12-4 and TRBJ2-3; 7 bases map to TRBD2. CDR3 length: 18 residues. Trimming cost V 7 bases and J 0 bases; bases outside gene matches: 16. The CDR3 loop is CASKRRSSGLPSTDTQYF. As DNA, the CDR3 is TGTGCCAGCAAACGGCGGTCTAGCGGACTTCCTAGCACAGATACGCAGTATTTT.

V is TRBV24-1 and J is TRBJ2-2; 13 bases match TRBD2. Germline CDR1 reads KGHDR; CDR2 reads SFDVKD. Unmatched junction bases numbered 6, after V lost 9 bases and J lost 0 bases. The CDR3 sequence is 17 residues long. CDR3: CATCSGLAGSNTGELFF. The CDR3 bases are TGTGCCACCTGTTCGGGACTAGCGGGATCGAACACCGGGGAGCTGTTTTTT.

This clonotype occurred many times. The chain carries TRBV7-9 and TRBJ2-1; 7 bases align to TRBD1. J was trimmed by 4 bases and V by 6 bases; bases with no gene match: 3. In germline, CDR1 is SEHNR, CDR2 FQNEAQ (reference sequence). The CDR3 covers 13 residues. The CDR3, as DNA: TGTGCCAGCAGACGGGACAGTTACAATGAGCAGTTCTTC. Its protein product is CASRRDSYNEQFF.

This clonotype was counted a few times. The chain couples TRBV4-1 to TRBJ2-7, with 10 bases matching TRBD2. V dropped 4 bases and J dropped 3; count of bases not matched to a gene: 6. The CDR3 sequence is 15 residues long. Germline values: CDR1 MGHRA, CDR2 YSYEKL. The CDR3 region is CASSPIAGGRYEQYF. Written as DNA, the CDR3 is TGCGCCAGCAGCCCGATAGCGGGAGGCCGCTACGAGCAGTACTTC.

This clonotype was detected ten times or more. V is TRBV28 and J is TRBJ2-1; 8 nucleotides line up with TRBD2. From germline, CDR1 is MDHEN and CDR2 SYDVKM. This CDR3 spans 15 amino acids. Trimming removed 2 bases from V and 3 bases from J; junction bases left unmatched: 3. CDR3: CASSLSGRNYNEQFF. The DNA for the CDR3 is TGTGCCAGCAGTTTAAGCGGGAGAAACTACAATGAGCAGTTCTTC.

The chain employs TRBV10-3 and TRBJ2-5; 7 nucleotides match TRBD1. The ends lost 2 bases at V and 4 bases at J; junction bases unmatched: 7. The CDR3 has 15 residues. In germline, CDR1 is ENHRY, CDR2 SYGVKD. This CDR3 reads CAISERTGARETQYF. CDR3 DNA sequence: TGTGCCATCAGTGAGAGGACAGGAGCGAGAGAGACCCAGTACTTC.

This clonotype was detected only a few times. This chain links TRBV20-1 with TRBJ2-4; D gene ambiguous. Between the trimmed V and J ends, which lost 0 bases and 2 bases, there was a span of 11 bases. The CDR3 consists of 15 residues. The germline gives CDR1 DFQATT, CDR2 SNEGSKA (reference sequence). CDR3 sequence: CSARDPWVTKNIQYF. For the CDR3, the DNA is TGCAGTGCTAGAGATCCTTGGGTCACCAAAAACATTCAGTACTTC.

V and J are TRBV28 and TRBJ1-5, with 7 bases aligning to TRBD1. This CDR3 region has 13 residues. Losses at the gene ends were 2 bases for V and 7 bases for J; bases not matched to a gene: 2. The germline gives CDR1 MDHEN, CDR2 SYDVKM. CDR3 DNA sequence: TGTGCCAGCAGTTTAGACAGGGTCCAGCCCCAGCATTTT. Its protein is CASSLDRVQPQHF.

V is TRBV20-1 and J is TRBJ2-1, with D perhaps matching TRBD1 or TRBD2 (6 bases each). Trimming took 3 bases from V and 4 from J, leaving 13 bases between them. Germline V CDR1 and CDR2: DFQATT, SNEGSKA (reference sequence). The CDR3 is made up of 14 amino acids. This chain's CDR3 is CSARIGGLYNEQFF. The CDR3 DNA is TGCAGTGCTAGGATCGGGGGCCTGTACAATGAGCAGTTCTTC.

V is TRBV29-1 and J is TRBJ2-7; D unresolved. Germline CDR1 SQVTM, CDR2 ANQGSEA. Trimming pared 4 bases from V and 5 bases from J, leaving 15 bases between. The CDR3 extends over 13 amino acids. CDR3 in amino acids: CSVGRTILDEQYF. The CDR3 DNA reads as TGCAGCGTTGGCCGGACCATTCTTGACGAGCAGTACTTC.

V usage is TRBV29-1 and J usage is TRBJ1-2; D uncertain. V was shortened by 1 base and J by 0 bases, with 9 bases between the two germline ends. In germline, CDR1 is SQVTM, CDR2 ANQGSEA. The CDR3 has 14 amino acids. CDR3 in DNA: TGCAGCGTTGAAGCGGGCCTGCCTAACTATGGCTACACCTTC. This translates into CSVEAGLPNYGYTF.

The sample holds many counts of this clonotype. The chain carries TRBV28 and TRBJ2-3; 11 bases agree with TRBD2. V dropped 1 base and J dropped 2; count of bases not matched to a gene: 8. This CDR3 has 18 residues. Germline-derived CDR1 and CDR2 are MDHEN and SYDVKM. The CDR3: CASSLSRASGGYTDTQYF. In DNA, the CDR3 is TGTGCCAGCAGTTTATCCCGGGCTAGCGGGGGGTACACAGATACGCAGTATTTT.

In its sample, this clonotype was seen a few times. The rearrangement links TRBV29-1 to TRBJ2-7; the match to TRBD1 covers 10 bases. V shed 4 bases, J shed 4 bases, and the junction held 10 bases outside the gene matches. CDR1 and CDR2 from the germline V gene are SQVTM and ANQGSEA. This CDR3 is 15 amino acids long. The CDR3 region is CSVGMGTGVAYEQYF. The CDR3 DNA sequence: TGCAGCGTTGGCATGGGGACAGGGGTGGCGTACGAGCAGTACTTC.

This clonotype turned up a few times. The chain joins TRBV5-1 to TRBJ1-1; TRBD1 matches 10 bases. The J segment lost 4 bases and the V segment lost 3 bases, leaving 6 bases of the junction unmatched. Germline CDR1 is SGHRS and CDR2 is YFSETQ. This CDR3 has 15 residues. CDR3 residues: CASSYWTGGSTEAFF. Here the CDR3 DNA reads TGCGCCAGCAGCTACTGGACAGGGGGTAGCACTGAAGCTTTCTTT.

The sample holds many counts of this clonotype. This chain uses TRBV27 with TRBJ2-7; 11 bases are shared with TRBD1. The CDR3 spans 15 residues. V lost 4 bases and J lost 3; bases outside the gene matches: 5. The germline gives CDR1 MNHEY, CDR2 SMNVEV (reference sequence). CDR3 nucleotide sequence: TGTGCCAGCAGTTCGTCGGGGACAGGGGGCTACGAGCAGTACGTC. This sequence encodes CASSSSGTGGYEQYV.

This clonotype appeared a few times. V and J are TRBV7-8 and TRBJ1-4; D uncertain. The V end lost 3 bases, the J end lost 7 bases, and 15 bases lay between the germline ends. Per germline, CDR1 SGHVS and CDR2 FQNEAQ. The CDR3 loop spans 15 amino acids. CDR3 loop: CASSLERTDTEKLFF. CDR3 nucleotide sequence: TGTGCCAGCAGCTTGGAAAGAACGGATACTGAAAAACTGTTTTTT.

This clonotype has more than one count but fewer than ten. This chain uses TRBV20-1 with TRBJ2-3; 9 bases are a match to TRBD2. CDR1 and CDR2 from the germline V gene are DFQATT and SNEGSKA (reference sequence). V dropped 1 base and J dropped 2; count of bases not matched to a gene: 4. The CDR3 is 15 residues long. The CDR3 DNA reads as TGCAGTGCTAGAGCGACTAGCGGACCCACAGATACGCAGTATTTT. Its protein product is CSARATSGPTDTQYF.

This chain connects TRBV7-2 to TRBJ2-2; TRBD1 is a possible D gene (6 bases). V was pared by 6 bases and J by 2 bases, with 10 bases between. The CDR3 is made up of 14 amino acids. Looked up from germline, CDR1 is SGHTA and CDR2 is FQGNSA. The DNA of the CDR3 is TGTGCCAGCAGTAAGGGGGATAACACCGGGGAGCTGTTTTTT. Protein sequence: CASSKGDNTGELFF.

The table lists this clonotype with many counts. This chain connects TRBV20-1 to TRBJ2-1; no reliable D call. The CDR3 length is 12 residues. The germline V gene has CDR1 DFQATT and CDR2 SNEGSKA (reference sequence). V was cut by 6 bases and J by 8 bases, with 14 bases left in between. Here the CDR3 DNA reads TGCAGTGCCGTGTTTTCCTTCGATGAGCAGTTCTTC. Translating it yields CSAVFSFDEQFF.

This sequence joins TRBV10-3 and TRBJ2-1; 10 bases line up with TRBD1. The ends lost 6 bases at V and 7 bases at J; junction bases unmatched: 9. The CDR3 spans 15 residues. CDR1 ENHRY and CDR2 SYGVKD come from the germline V gene. The CDR3 nucleotides are TGTGCCATCAGGGGTAGACAGGGGGCAGGAAATGAGCAGTTCTTC. Translated: CAIRGRQGAGNEQFF.

This clonotype came up a few times. This chain connects TRBV20-1 to TRBJ2-4, with D unclear. Trimming removed 2 bases at V and 1 base at J, with 6 bases between. The CDR3 is made up of 13 amino acids. Germline CDR1 is DFQATT and CDR2 is SNEGSKA (reference sequence). Here the CDR3 DNA reads TGCAGTGCTAGAACTGGGGCCAAAAACATTCAGTACTTC. As protein: CSARTGAKNIQYF.

The sample holds a few counts of this clonotype. The chain combines TRBV27 with TRBJ1-1; weak D call: TRBD1 (6 bases). CDR1 is MNHEY, CDR2 SMNVEV, per germline (reference sequence). The V end lost 3 bases, the J end lost 3 bases, and 11 bases lay between the germline ends. CDR3 length: 14 amino acids. CDR3 coding DNA: TGTGCCAGCAGTTTTTCGGGGGCGTACACTGAAGCTTTCTTT. Its protein product is CASSFSGAYTEAFF.